The rows below give T cell receptor beta chains drawn from one sample of a study of T cell clonotyping in hematopoietic cell transplantation. TCRdb's copy holds only in-frame clones and misses some; the assay was immunoSEQ multiplex PCR. The sample contains about 44,000 clones, around 94% of which appear only once. The sample taken for sequencing was peripheral blood mononuclear cells. Every receptor here comes from a woman in her 50s in good health. Some clones in this sample may be carry-over from other donors' samples. Each CDR3 is given with its conserved first and last residue. A D gene is named only where the DNA matches it firmly. Expanded clones are given a class, and other clones once, few, many or no size at all.

TRBJ1-2 - - TRBV20-1 CSASDWGYTF TGCAGTGCTAGCGATTGGGGCTACACCTTC
TRBJ2-5 - - TRBV10-3 CAISDSLDRAYQETQYF TGTGCCATCAGTGATTCACTGGACAGAGCGTACCAAGAGACCCAGTACTTC
TRBJ2-5 - - TRBV5-1 CASSLGGQETQYF TGCGCCAGCAGCTTGGGAGGCCAAGAGACCCAGTACTTC
TRBJ1-5 - TRBD1 TRBV19 CASTPGGIGNQPQHF TGTGCCAGTACCCCAGGGGGCATAGGCAATCAGCCCCAGCATTTT
TRBJ1-2 once TRBD1 TRBV7-9 CASSLAQGDGYTF TGTGCCAGCAGCTTAGCACAGGGGGATGGCTACACCTTC
TRBJ2-7 - TRBD2 TRBV7-2 CASSLAAGGDYEQYF TGTGCCAGCAGCTTAGCAGCGGGGGGGGACTACGAGCAGTACTTC
TRBJ1-1 - TRBD1 TRBV29-1 CSAQGATNTEAFF TGCAGCGCACAGGGGGCGACGAACACTGAAGCTTTCTTT
TRBJ1-6 few - TRBV7-6 CASSSGQPPNSPLHF TGTGCCAGCAGCTCTGGACAGCCTCCCAATTCACCCCTCCACTTT
TRBJ2-3 - TRBD2 TRBV29-1 CSVEKRDSTDTQYF TGCAGCGTTGAAAAGCGGGACAGCACAGATACGCAGTATTTT
TRBJ1-4 - - TRBV29-1 CSVGDPGAKEKLFF TGCAGCGTTGGGGATCCGGGAGCAAAGGAAAAACTGTTTTTT
TRBJ2-5 - TRBD2 TRBV25-1 CASSEYKRGAPETQYF TGTGCCAGCAGTGAATATAAGCGGGGCGCTCCGGAGACCCAGTACTTC
TRBJ2-2 - TRBD2 TRBV28 CASSLDLAGVTGELFF TGTGCCAGCAGTTTAGATCTAGCGGGGGTGACCGGGGAGCTGTTTTTT
TRBJ2-7 - - TRBV9 CASSLRGSSSEQYF TGTGCCAGCAGCCTTCGAGGGAGCTCTAGCGAGCAGTACTTC
TRBJ1-1 - - TRBV11-3 CASSLGVFNEAFF TGTGCCAGCAGCTTAGGGGTTTTTAATGAAGCTTTCTTT